This T cell receptor (beta chain) emerged from a study of blood T cell repertoires in COVID-19 (dated by TCRdb to about 2020). The study in broad terms: Samples from collaborators originated in the United States, Italy and Spain and spanned both the acute and convalescent phases of COVID-19. The material from the prospective study consisted of cDNA or gDNA derived from T cells, B-cell-depleted T cells, or PBMCs. Deeply sampled blood TCRbeta repertoires from subjects exposed to, actively infected with, or recovered from COVID-19 were included in the dataset. The repertoires were released in a freely available public database meant as a resource for research on the immune response to SARS-CoV-2. Samples came from the ongoing ImmuneRACE study (first 160 participants) plus 1,254 subjects from 6 global collaborators. Where available, HLA class I and class II types were taken from metadata supplied by the sample provider and were not determined by assay-based typing. The sample metadata nearly always contained a de-identified subject ID, COVID-19 status, age in years and sex. What the research found in general, with its limitations: The quantity of clinical and demographic metadata differed by source and by participant and was supplied without curation.

The CDR3 sequence holds 14 residues, the cysteine and phenylalanine included. CDR3 DNA only is kept here, 42 bases in frame from base 1. Trimming at the junction amounts to 5 bases on V and 8 bases on J, and the germline ends lie 18 bases apart. From the germline V gene (reference sequence), CDR1 is SEHNR and CDR2 is FQNEAQ. In the prospective study, participants were roughly 18 to 100 years old, resided in about two dozen geographic areas of the United States, and were enrolled through a virtual design. To assign participants to cohorts, the prospective study relied on clinical history that participants themselves reported in a screening survey and a study questionnaire. Recovered participants in ImmuneRACE Cohort 3 were defined by two consecutive negative NP/OP PCR tests, clearance by a healthcare professional, or resolution of symptoms. Each participant in the prospective study had whole blood, serum and a nasopharyngeal or oropharyngeal swab collected by mobile phlebotomists. Over a roughly 2-month period, participants in the prospective study had the option of providing additional blood draws and questionnaires. Before DNA extraction, blood samples from the prospective study were shipped at room temperature or frozen.

TCRbeta CDR3 regions were amplified from genomic DNA by means of the immunoSEQ Assay, a bias-controlled multiplex PCR. For the original study's pipeline: Nucleated cell counts per sample were estimated from amplification of reference gene primers within the assay. To quantify the absolute abundance of each unique TCRbeta CDR3 rearrangement, sequence reads were collapsed and filtered. For each sample, productive Simpson clonality was calculated by taking the square root of Simpson's diversity index across productive rearrangements. The table comes from immuneACCESS by way of TCRdb, which keeps in-frame sequences with V and J called. Part of the clones is missing from these tables; in studies checked, under half for an unresolved V gene and the rest for unknown reasons. The DNA was the basis for D and trimming; V, J and clone size are from that table. The table for this sample lists 450,000 to 600,000 clones; approximately 90% of them were counted only once. The ten biggest clones cover around 0.7% of the sample.

As to this clone: Its antigen remains undetermined. Base qualities were left out, and no much larger clone turns up one base away.

The sample was PBMCs or T cells enriched from blood (not recorded which). The clonotype was recovered from a woman younger than 35 who had recovered from COVID-19. This chain is built from TRBV7-9 and TRBJ1-2; matching of 5 bases hints at TRBD1 as the D gene. This receptor has the CDR3 CASSPRGEGGGYTF. The sequence in DNA is TGTGCCAGCAGCCCCCGAGGGGAGGGAGGGGGCTACACCTTC.